Given below is one T cell receptor beta chain in context. This clone was picked up one time. The specificity of this receptor is unknown. No much larger clone is present one base from it, and per-base qualities are unavailable. Including cysteine and phenylalanine, the CDR3 has 12 amino acids. The sequence is cut down to CDR3 DNA, 36 bases in frame from base 1. CDR1 LNHDA and CDR2 SQIVND are derived from the germline V gene (reference sequence). The trim is 4 bases for V and 3 bases for J, with a gap of 7 bases between the germline ends. In the prospective study, participants were 18 to 89 years old, resided in about two dozen geographic areas of the United States, and were enrolled through a virtual design. Cohort assignment in the prospective study relied on participant-reported clinical history from a screening survey and a study questionnaire. Recovered participants in ImmuneRACE Cohort 3 were defined by two consecutive negative NP/OP PCR tests, clearance by a healthcare professional, or resolution of symptoms. In the prospective study, whole blood, serum and a nasopharyngeal or oropharyngeal swab were collected from each participant by mobile phlebotomists. Prospective study participants could optionally give additional blood draws and questionnaires over an approximately two-month period. Before DNA extraction, blood samples from the prospective study were shipped at room temperature or frozen.

This record belongs to a study of blood T cell repertoires in COVID-19 (dated by TCRdb to about 2020). At the level of the whole study: Collaborator samples came from the United States, Italy and Spain and covered acute and convalescent phases of COVID-19. Where available, HLA class I and class II types were taken from metadata supplied by the sample provider and were not determined by assay-based typing. A de-identified subject ID, COVID-19 status, age in years and sex were almost always included in the sample metadata. Subjects who had been exposed to COVID-19, were actively infected with it, or had recovered from it provided the deeply sampled blood TCRbeta repertoires that made up the dataset. Samples came from the ongoing ImmuneRACE study (first 160 participants) plus 1,254 subjects from 6 global collaborators. The prospective study material was composed of cDNA or gDNA derived from T cells, B-cell-depleted T cells, or PBMCs. A freely available public database, intended as a resource for researchers studying the immune response to SARS-CoV-2, is where the repertoires were released. Paper-wide results and their limitations: How much clinical and demographic metadata was included differed by source and by participant, and the metadata was provided uncurated.

TCRbeta CDR3 regions were amplified from genomic DNA using the immunoSEQ Assay, a bias-controlled multiplex PCR. As for how the authors treated the data: The number of nucleated cells in each sample was estimated by amplification of reference gene primers within the assay. To quantify the absolute abundance of each unique TCRbeta CDR3 rearrangement, sequence reads were collapsed and filtered. Productive Simpson clonality was computed per sample as the square root of Simpson's diversity index over productive rearrangements. TCRdb re-hosts the immuneACCESS table, in-frame sequences only. Its copies lack some clones; in the studies checked, an unresolved V gene accounts for under half of them, and the cause for the rest is not known. From that table come the V and J calls and clone size; the DNA was used to work out D and trimming. The sample table holds more than 250,000 clones, of which 70% to 90% were seen once. The ten largest clones take up 5.5% to 6% of the sample.

This TCR came from a woman aged 25 to 39 who had recovered from COVID-19. Sequenced input: PBMCs or T cells enriched from blood (not recorded which). The chain is made from TRBV19 and TRBJ2-7; the D gene cannot be named for sure. The DNA reads as follows: TGTGCCAGTAGTACACCCGGCTACGAGCAGTACTTC. Its protein is CASSTPGYEQYF.